This record looks at one T cell receptor (beta chain) sequence and its context. Its antigen is unknown. The record originates from a study of shared clonotypes between healthy human individuals. Study at large: Per-donor plates numbered three CD4 naive, three CD4 memory, two CD8 naive and one CD8 memory. Regarding the study as a whole: Naive subsets generally exceeded memory subsets in estimated richness.

Recent vaccinations or acute infections were absent in the healthy HIV-negative adult donors. CDR1 is MDHEN and CDR2 is SYDVKM in the germline V gene. This CDR3 spans 12 amino acids. The V gene lost 9 bases and the J gene lost 4 bases, with 12 bases spanning the gap. The run depth of the assay was deep. Sequencing was performed with immunoSEQ multiplex PCR; in TCRdb, only in-frame clones are kept and a portion is missing. The sample carries over a million clones, around 82% recorded once. The sample taken for sequencing was memory CD4+ T cells from PBMCs. Subset specified: CD45RA-negative fraction. The TCR sequence derives from a man aged 18 to 29 in good health. Some clones in this sample may be carry-over from other donors' samples. This chain joins TRBV28 and TRBJ1-2; the D is unclear. The CDR3 loop reads CASLNGFYGYTF. CDR3 nucleotide sequence: TGTGCCAGTTTGAACGGGTTCTATGGCTACACCTTC.